This T cell receptor (beta chain) was sequenced for a study of T cells in Graves' hyperthyroidism and ophthalmopathy. Amplification of TCR beta CDR3 regions was performed using RNA transcripts as template. Researchers ran a first-round RT-PCR on the TCR CDR3 using the HTBI primer set. TCRdb analysed the multiplex PCR reads with MiXCR anew, one entry per CDR3 protein. The table lists about 350,000 distinct CDR3 sequences, around 18% of them singletons. This CDR3 comprises 15 residues. The germline CDR1 and CDR2 sequences are MNHNS and SASEGT. With V trimmed by 2 bases and J by 3 bases, 4 bases remained unmatched. Diagnostic assessment was based on clinical symptoms, serum thyroxine and TRAb, thyroid ultrasound and orbital computed tomography. This clonotype was found many times.

The rearrangement uses TRBV6-1 and TRBJ2-7, with 10 nucleotides matching TRBD1. The specimen was blood. This TCR derives from a woman aged 40 to 50 with Graves' ophthalmopathy. As DNA, the CDR3 is TGTGCCAGCAGTGAAAGACAGGGGGCCTACTACGAGCAGTACTTC. Protein sequence: CASSERQGAYYEQYF.